Each of the 14 T cell receptor beta chains below was sequenced from the same sample in a study of vaccination and CD4 T cells after COVID-19. These receptors have no known antigen. Treatment specified: roughly 11-day PBMC culture with coronavirus spike peptide pools or control peptides (ViraFEST assay). CD4+ T-cell collection from the unexposed donor predated the COVID-19 pandemic (2011-2018). Cultured CD4+ T-cell DNA underwent Oncomine TCR Beta short-read sequencing. Using its own MiXCR run on the PCR reads, TCRdb lists one record per CDR3 protein. The table includes approximately 7,600 distinct CDR3 sequences, roughly 45% detected once. The specimen was CD4+ T cells from blood, cultured in vitro. Every receptor here comes from a human donor in good health.

This chain links TRBV15 with TRBJ2-1; 10 bases map to TRBD2. The junction had 10 bases not matched to a gene; V was cut back by 6 bases and J by 2 bases. Germline CDR1 and CDR2: LNHNV and YYDKDF (reference sequence). This CDR3 has 17 amino acids. The CDR3: CATRASGRADAYNEQFF. The CDR3 DNA reads as TGTGCCACCAGGGCAAGCGGGAGGGCCGACGCCTACAATGAGCAGTTCTTC.

The gene calls are TRBV7-9 and TRBJ1-5; 7 positions match TRBD1. Germline CDR1 SEHNR, CDR2 FQNEAQ (reference sequence). The CDR3 is 14 residues long. V dropped 3 bases and J dropped 4; count of bases not matched to a gene: 3. Written as DNA, the CDR3 is TGTGCCAGCAGCTTCACAGGGGTTAATCAGCCCCAGCATTTT. It translates to CASSFTGVNQPQHF.

In this sample, this clonotype turned up a few times. CDR3 nucleotide sequence: TGCAGTGCTCTTAAGCGGGGGCGGAGCACAGATACGCAGTATTTT. This sequence encodes CSALKRGRSTDTQYF. The chain couples TRBV20-1 to TRBJ2-3; 8 bases agree with TRBD2. This CDR3 is built from 15 residues. V lost 5 bases, J lost 0 bases, and 7 bases stayed unmatched. Germline V gene lookup returns CDR1 DFQATT and CDR2 SNEGSKA (reference sequence).

This clonotype has more than one count but fewer than ten. This rearrangement joins TRBV10-3 to TRBJ2-5; 7 nucleotides agree with TRBD2. The J segment lost 1 base and the V segment lost 8 bases, leaving 4 bases of the junction unmatched. This CDR3 has 13 residues. Germline values: CDR1 ENHRY, CDR2 SYGVKD. The CDR3 nucleotides are TGTGCCATCTCTCCGGGGGGCCAAGAGACCCAGTACTTC. Protein product: CAISPGGQETQYF.

This clonotype has more than one count but fewer than ten. The chain combines TRBV7-9 with TRBJ1-6; 9 bases map to TRBD1. Germline-derived CDR1 and CDR2 are SEHNR and FQNEAQ (reference sequence). V was clipped by 5 bases and J by 10 bases; unmatched bases: 6. This CDR3 comprises 14 residues. CDR3 amino acids: CASSITGGQSPLHF. CDR3 DNA sequence: TGTGCCAGCAGCATTACAGGGGGCCAATCACCCCTCCACTTT. The entire variable domain, with the rest obtained from reference TRBV7-9 and TRBJ1-6, is as follows: DTGVSQNPRHKITKRGQNVTFRCDPISEHNRLYWYRQTLGQGPEFLTYFQNEAQLEKSRLLSDRFSAERPKGSFSTLEIQRTEQGDSAMYLCASSITGGQSPLHFGNGTRLTVT.

This chain uses TRBV27 with TRBJ1-1; 7 bases map to TRBD1. Per the germline V gene, CDR1 is MNHEY and CDR2 is SMNVEV (reference sequence). The junction had 9 bases not matched to a gene; V was cut back by 8 bases and J by 3 bases. The CDR3 has 14 amino acids. The DNA for the CDR3 is TGTGCCAGCGAATGGACAGGACTGGACACTGAAGCTTTCTTT. As protein: CASEWTGLDTEAFF.

This clonotype has only one observation. The chain employs TRBV20-1 and TRBJ1-1; possibly TRBD1 for D (6 bases). This CDR3 contains 16 residues. The V and J ends lost 0 bases and 1 base respectively, with 15 bases between them. The germline CDR1 and CDR2 sequences are DFQATT and SNEGSKA (reference sequence). The DNA of the CDR3 is TGCAGTGCTAGAGATACCGGGGGCGCACAGAACACTGAAGCTTTCTTT. It codes for CSARDTGGAQNTEAFF.

The chain recombines TRBV7-8 with TRBJ1-5, with TRBD1 matching over 7 bases. CDR1 is SGHVS, CDR2 FQNEAQ, per germline. V lost 5 bases, J lost 2 bases, and 3 bases stayed unmatched. The CDR3 has 14 amino acids. The CDR3 spells CASSDRDGNQPQHF. CDR3 bases: TGTGCCAGCAGCGACAGGGATGGCAATCAGCCCCAGCATTTT.

The chain combines TRBV6-2 or TRBV6-3 with TRBJ1-3; D is unresolved. V was pared by 11 bases and J by 0 bases, with 11 bases between. Looked up from germline, CDR1 is MNHEY and CDR2 is SVGEGT. CDR3 length: 13 residues. The CDR3 bases are TGTGCCGGGAAACGACGCTCTGGAAACACCATATATTTT. Its translation is CAGKRRSGNTIYF.

This clonotype appeared a few times. V gene TRBV20-1 combines with J gene TRBJ1-5; 9 positions agree with TRBD1. This CDR3 has 15 amino acids. After removal of 3 bases from V and 0 bases from J, the junction contained 3 bases not matched to a gene. The germline V gene has CDR1 DFQATT and CDR2 SNEGSKA (reference sequence). The CDR3 spells CSASGTGFSNQPQHF. For the CDR3, the DNA is TGCAGTGCTAGCGGGACAGGGTTTAGCAATCAGCCCCAGCATTTT.

This clonotype was detected only a few times. The rearrangement links TRBV7-2 to TRBJ1-4; no clear D. Deletions cut 5 bases from V and 7 bases from J, with 8 bases between. The V gene's germline CDR1 is SGHTA and CDR2 FQGNSA. The CDR3 extends over 12 amino acids. Written as DNA, the CDR3 is TGTGCCAGCAGCAGAGCCGGTGAAAAACTGTTTTTT. Protein product: CASSRAGEKLFF.

This clonotype was detected a few times. The V call is TRBV7-8, the J call TRBJ1-1; possible D gene TRBD1, 6 bases. CDR3 length: 13 residues. Per germline, CDR1 SGHVS and CDR2 FQNEAQ. V lost 4 bases and J lost 7, with 13 bases in between. CDR3 residues: CASSSRTVNEAFF. CDR3 in DNA: TGTGCCAGCAGCTCCCGGACAGTGAATGAAGCTTTCTTT.

This rearrangement joins TRBV3-1 to TRBJ1-5; no clear D gene. Trimming shortened V by 1 base and J by 0 bases, and 4 bases separated the two germline ends. This CDR3 is built from 14 residues. CDR1 is LGHDT and CDR2 is YNNKEL in the germline V gene (reference sequence). In nucleotides, the CDR3 is TGTGCCAGCAGCCAAGCTTATAGCAATCAGCCCCAGCATTTT. Translated, it gives CASSQAYSNQPQHF.

CDR3 DNA sequence: TGTGCCAGCAGCTTGACGGAGAACCTAGGGGAGCAGTTCTTC. It codes for CASSLTENLGEQFF. The chain carries TRBV7-6 and TRBJ2-1; no definite D call. CDR1 is SGHVS, CDR2 FNYEAQ, per germline. CDR3 size: 14 residues. The ends were cut back, 3 bases at V and 10 bases at J, with 16 bases in the middle.